The clone carrying this TCR beta chain has more than one count but fewer than ten. TCRdb fed the 5' RACE reads into MiXCR, producing one record per CDR3 protein. This table holds roughly 570,000 distinct CDR3 sequences, approximately 10% found once. CDR1 is DFQATT, CDR2 SNEGSKA, per germline (reference sequence). The CDR3 is 23 amino acids. V was shortened by 5 bases and J by 1 base, with 36 bases between the two germline ends. This entry is derived from a study of identical twins. These data were also filed under a second study, of yellow fever vaccine responses in identical twins.

This clonotype was sampled from a woman between 18 and 29 years old in good health. The J gene is TRBJ2-6, the V gene TRBV20-1; the D call may be TRBD1 or TRBD2 (7 bases each). The sequenced material came from PBMCs. The CDR3 region has the DNA TGCAGTGCTCCCAGGTCAGGGGGGTCTTGTCTGACTAGCTGTTTTTCTGGGGCCAACGTCCTGACTTTC. Translated: CSAPRSGGSCLTSCFSGANVLTF.